This TCR beta chain came from a study of blood T cell repertoires in COVID-19. A single count supports this clone. Trimming shortened V by 4 bases and J by 5 bases, and 21 bases separated the two germline ends. Germline CDR1 reads MNHEY; CDR2 reads SMNVEV (reference sequence). The CDR3 has 18 amino acids. Authors' methods: The assay estimated nucleated cells by amplifying reference gene primers. Assay used: immunoSEQ multiplex PCR; TCRdb lists only in-frame clones, some missing. D and trimming were read from the DNA, whereas the V and J calls and clone size are those reported in that table. The data show about 35,000 clones, 80% to 90% seen once.

The source is an older man with active COVID-19. The sample taken for sequencing was peripheral blood. The chain combines TRBV27 with TRBJ1-6; TRBD1 might be the D (6 bases). The CDR3 here is CASSYNSWGRRDNSPLHF. CDR3 nucleotide sequence: TGTGCCAGCAGTTATAATTCCTGGGGGCGCAGGGATAATTCACCCCTCCACTTT.